This T cell receptor beta chain stems from a study of CD8 T cells in Susac syndrome. The RNA, roughly 0.5 to 1 ug, was put through reverse transcription using random hexamers. TCRdb ran MiXCR on the immunoSEQ multiplex PCR reads and lists one entry per CDR3 protein. The sample yields about 300,000 distinct CDR3 sequences, roughly 90% seen once. The sequencing sample was made of CD8+ T cells from PBMCs. The source is a human donor with multiple sclerosis.

CDR3 sequence (DNA): TGTGCCAGCGTATCCGGGACTGGCGGAACAGATACGCAGTATTTT. Its protein product is CASVSGTGGTDTQYF. J is TRBJ2-3 and V is TRBV28, with D possibly being TRBD2 (6 bases). This CDR3 is 15 amino acids long. Per the germline V gene, CDR1 is MDHEN and CDR2 is SYDVKM. V lost 8 bases to trimming and J lost 3 bases, with 18 bases between them.